This section outlines one TCR beta chain sequence together with its context. This entry comes from a study of OX40 agonist ivuxolimab in advanced cancers. About the study: Among those treated, three patients had partial responses, one with hepatocellular carcinoma and two with cutaneous melanoma.

Trimming left V 1 base short and J 0 bases short, with 12 bases between. The CDR3 runs to 16 residues. Per the germline V gene, CDR1 is LNHDA and CDR2 is SQIVND (reference sequence). TCRdb keeps only in-frame clones here, not all; method: immunoSEQ multiplex PCR. The data hold about 64,000 clones, with over 65% observed a single time. The material was CD4+ or CD8+ T cells sorted from blood, obtained in a trial of the OX40 agonist ivuxolimab. The receptor's source is an adult with an advanced solid tumor such as melanoma, head and neck, liver or kidney cancer. The rearrangement joins TRBV19 to TRBJ1-1, with a possible D match to TRBD1 (6 bases). DNA of the CDR3: TGTGCCAGTAGTATAGGCCCGGGGGCGATGAACACTGAAGCTTTCTTT. It translates to CASSIGPGAMNTEAFF.